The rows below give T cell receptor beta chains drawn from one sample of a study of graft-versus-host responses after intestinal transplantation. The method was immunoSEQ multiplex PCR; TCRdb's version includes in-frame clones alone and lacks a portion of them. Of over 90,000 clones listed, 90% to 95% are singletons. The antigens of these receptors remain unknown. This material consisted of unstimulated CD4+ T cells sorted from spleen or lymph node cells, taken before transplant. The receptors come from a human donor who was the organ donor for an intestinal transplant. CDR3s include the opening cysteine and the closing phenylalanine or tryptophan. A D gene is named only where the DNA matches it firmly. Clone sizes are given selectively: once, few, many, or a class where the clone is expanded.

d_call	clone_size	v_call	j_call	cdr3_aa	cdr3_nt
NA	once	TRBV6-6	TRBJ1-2	CASSYGNYGYTF	TGTGCCAGCAGTTACGGCAACTATGGCTACACCTTC
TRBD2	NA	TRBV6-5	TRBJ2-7	CASSYSIGGDYEQYF	TGTGCCAGCAGTTACTCGATCGGGGGGGACTACGAGCAGTACTTC
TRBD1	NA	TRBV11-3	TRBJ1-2	CASSLGQGAVNYGYTF	TGTGCCAGCAGCTTAGGACAGGGGGCCGTGAACTATGGCTACACCTTC
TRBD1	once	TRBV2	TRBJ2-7	CASTRQGTEQYF	TGTGCCAGCACACGACAGGGTACCGAGCAGTACTTC
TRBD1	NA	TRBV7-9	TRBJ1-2	CASSSQGQGYGYTF	TGTGCCAGCAGCTCCCAGGGACAGGGGTATGGCTACACCTTC
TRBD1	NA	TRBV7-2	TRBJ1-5	CASTTGGSNQPQHF	TGTGCCAGCACCACAGGGGGTAGCAATCAGCCCCAGCATTTT
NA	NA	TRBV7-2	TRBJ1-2	CASSLTYGYTF	TGTGCCAGCAGCTTGACATATGGCTACACCTTC
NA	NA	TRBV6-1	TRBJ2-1	CASGRGTTHSEQFF	TGTGCCAGCGGGAGGGGGACTACGCATAGTGAGCAGTTCTTC
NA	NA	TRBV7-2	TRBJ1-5	CASSYFYSNQPQHF	TGTGCCAGCAGTTACTTTTATAGCAATCAGCCCCAGCATTTT
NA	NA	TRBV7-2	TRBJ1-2	CASSPPGLLANYGYTF	TGTGCCAGCAGCCCACCGGGGTTACTAGCTAACTATGGCTACACCTTC
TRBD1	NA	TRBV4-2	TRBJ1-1	CASSQPRTGGFTEAFF	TGTGCCAGCAGCCAACCTCGGACAGGGGGCTTCACTGAAGCTTTCTTT
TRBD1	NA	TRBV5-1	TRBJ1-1	CASRGDRGRTANTEAFF	TGCGCCAGCAGGGGGGACAGGGGACGAACCGCGAACACTGAAGCTTTCTTT
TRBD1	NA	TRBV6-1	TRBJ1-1	CASSDRGPLNTEAFF	TGTGCCAGCAGTGACAGGGGGCCTTTGAACACTGAAGCTTTCTTT
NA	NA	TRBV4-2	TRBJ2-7	CASSQEVVSPPHEQYF	TGTGCCAGCAGCCAAGAGGTAGTTAGCCCACCTCACGAGCAGTACTTC
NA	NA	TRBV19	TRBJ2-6	CASRPGKISGANVLTF	TGTGCCAGTAGACCAGGGAAAATCTCTGGGGCCAACGTCCTGACTTTC
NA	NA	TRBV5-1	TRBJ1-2	CASSLGTATIYGYTF	TGCGCCAGCAGCTTGGGGACAGCTACTATCTATGGCTACACCTTC
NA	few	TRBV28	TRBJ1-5	CASYAGASQPQHF	TGTGCCAGCTATGCAGGGGCCAGTCAGCCCCAGCATTTT
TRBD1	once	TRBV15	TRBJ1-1	CATSRDTGANTEAFF	TGTGCCACCAGCAGAGATACAGGGGCGAACACTGAAGCTTTCTTT
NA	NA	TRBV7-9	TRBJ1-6	CASSRTIGSPLHF	TGTGCCAGCAGCCGTACTATAGGATCACCCCTCCACTTT
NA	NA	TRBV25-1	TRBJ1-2	CASSERQADGYTF	TGTGCCAGCAGTGAAAGACAGGCTGATGGCTACACCTTC
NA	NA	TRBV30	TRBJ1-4	CAWTGTNEKLFF	TGTGCCTGGACAGGGACTAATGAAAAACTGTTTTTT
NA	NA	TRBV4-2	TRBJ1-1	CASSQDSRVNTEAFF	TGTGCCAGCAGCCAAGACAGCCGGGTGAACACTGAAGCTTTCTTT
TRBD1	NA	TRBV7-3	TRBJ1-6	CASSISGTGGNSPLHF	TGTGCCAGCAGCATCTCCGGGACAGGGGGGAATTCACCCCTCCACTTT
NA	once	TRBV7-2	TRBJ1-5	CASSARGGQPQHF	TGTGCCAGCAGCGCCCGGGGAGGGCAGCCCCAGCATTTT
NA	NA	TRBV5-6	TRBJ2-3	CASSLVGRPDTQYF	TGTGCCAGCAGCTTGGTGGGCAGGCCGGATACGCAGTATTTT
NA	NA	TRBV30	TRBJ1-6	CAWSSPNIPGHSSPLHF	TGTGCCTGGAGTTCCCCTAATATCCCGGGACATAGTTCACCCCTCCACTTT
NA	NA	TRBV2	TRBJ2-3	CAPSAGPEDTQYF	TGTGCCCCTTCGGCGGGGCCGGAAGATACGCAGTATTTT
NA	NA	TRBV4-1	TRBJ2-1	CASSQVEGGIVNEQFF	TGCGCCAGCAGCCAAGTAGAGGGGGGGATTGTCAATGAGCAGTTCTTC
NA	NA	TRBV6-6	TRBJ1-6	CASSYSQGFENSPLHF	TGTGCCAGCAGTTACTCGCAGGGTTTTGAGAATTCACCCCTCCACTTT
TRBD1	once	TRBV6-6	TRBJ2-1	CASSATGDPYNEQFF	TGTGCCAGCAGTGCAACAGGGGACCCCTACAATGAGCAGTTCTTC
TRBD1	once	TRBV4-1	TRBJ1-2	CASSQAQGAPSNYGYTF	TGCGCCAGCAGCCAAGCCCAGGGGGCGCCTAGTAACTATGGCTACACCTTC
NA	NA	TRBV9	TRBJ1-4	CASSVDPRPGGDEKLFF	TGTGCCAGCAGCGTAGACCCTCGGCCCGGAGGGGATGAAAAACTGTTTTTT
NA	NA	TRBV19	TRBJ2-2	CASAVWGRKRYTGELFF	TGTGCCAGTGCCGTTTGGGGCAGAAAAAGATACACCGGGGAGCTGTTTTTT
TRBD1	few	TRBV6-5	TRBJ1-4	CASSYGQGNEKLFF	TGTGCCAGCAGTTACGGACAGGGGAATGAAAAACTGTTTTTT
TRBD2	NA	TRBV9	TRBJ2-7	CASSVTAGGLIPYEQYF	TGTGCCAGCAGCGTAACCGCGGGGGGCCTCATTCCATACGAGCAGTACTTC
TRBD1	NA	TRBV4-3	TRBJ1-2	CASSQGTGAYGYTF	TGCGCCAGCAGCCAAGGGACAGGGGCCTATGGCTACACCTTC
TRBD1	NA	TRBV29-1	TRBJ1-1	CSVKRTGMNTEAFF	TGCAGCGTCAAACGGACAGGGATGAACACTGAAGCTTTCTTT
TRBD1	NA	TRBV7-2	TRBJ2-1	CASSAGGQYNEQFF	TGTGCCAGCAGCGCTGGGGGACAGTACAATGAGCAGTTCTTC
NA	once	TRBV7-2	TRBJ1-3	CASSLARSNSGNTIYF	TGTGCCAGCAGCTTAGCGCGGAGTAACTCTGGAAACACCATATATTTT
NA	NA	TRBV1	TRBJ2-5	CTSSHVRLAGGGETQYF	TGCACCAGCAGCCACGTGCGATTAGCGGGGGGCGGAGAGACCCAGTACTTC
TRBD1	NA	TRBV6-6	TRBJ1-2	CASSRRQGGYAGYTF	TGTGCCAGCAGCCGCCGACAGGGCGGTTATGCTGGCTACACCTTC
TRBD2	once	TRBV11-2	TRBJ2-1	CASSPAGVPYNEQFF	TGTGCCAGCAGCCCCGCGGGGGTGCCCTACAATGAGCAGTTCTTC
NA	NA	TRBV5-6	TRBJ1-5	CASSLGTGFNQPQHF	TGTGCCAGCAGCTTGGGTACAGGATTCAATCAGCCCCAGCATTTT
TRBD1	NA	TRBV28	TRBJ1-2	CASSFPIDRVDYGYTF	TGTGCCAGCAGTTTCCCCATCGACAGGGTGGACTATGGCTACACCTTC
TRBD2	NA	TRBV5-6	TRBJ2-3	CASSERTSNTDTQYF	TGTGCCAGCAGTGAAAGGACTAGCAATACAGATACGCAGTATTTT
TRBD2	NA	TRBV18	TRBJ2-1	CASSPPKSGGLGEQFF	TGTGCCAGCTCACCACCGAAAAGCGGGGGGCTGGGTGAGCAGTTCTTC
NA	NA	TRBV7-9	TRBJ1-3	CASSLPDTASSGNTIYF	TGTGCCAGCAGCTTACCGGACACGGCCTCCTCTGGAAACACCATATATTTT
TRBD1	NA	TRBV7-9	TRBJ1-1	CASSPRGQGQTAFF	TGTGCCAGCAGCCCCAGGGGCCAGGGACAGACCGCTTTCTTT